The rows below give T cell receptor beta chains drawn from one sample of a study of blood T cells in healthy people across ages. TCRdb re-called the 5' RACE reads through MiXCR, storing one row per CDR3 protein. The table includes 1.8 million or so distinct CDR3 sequences, 35% to 50% detected once. Sample: blood. The receptors here all came from a human donor in good health. Each CDR3 is given with its conserved first and last residue. Each record gives: J gene, D gene, V gene, clone size, CDR3 protein, CDR3 DNA. D genes are given only for firm matches. Only part of the rows carry a size: once, few, many, or a class if the clone is expanded.

>TRBJ1-5|TRBD1|TRBV12-5|few
CASGFGTGQNQPQHF
TGTGCTAGTGGTTTCGGGACAGGGCAAAATCAGCCCCAGCATTTT
>TRBJ2-3|.|TRBV7-2|few
CASSLEQGISQYF
TGTGCCAGCAGCTTAGAACAGGGTATCTCACAGTATTTT
>TRBJ2-5|TRBD1|TRBV2|.
CASSTEWTGTATQYF
TGTGCCAGCAGCACCGAATGGACAGGGACCGCGACCCAGTACTTC
>TRBJ1-5|TRBD1|TRBV5-1|once
CASSLGDRDHQPQHF
TGCGCCAGCAGCTTGGGGGACAGGGATCATCAGCCCCAGCATTTT
>TRBJ2-7|.|TRBV6-1|many
CASSERRGTHEQYF
TGTGCCAGCAGTGAAAGAAGGGGCACTCACGAGCAGTACTTC
>TRBJ2-3|.|TRBV30|few
CAWSRGGDTQYF
TGTGCCTGGAGTAGAGGTGGAGATACGCAGTATTTT
>TRBJ1-2|.|TRBV4-1|few
CASSQDPGLPDGYTF
TGCGCCAGCAGCCAAGATCCGGGACTACCGGATGGCTACACCTTC
>TRBJ2-3|TRBD2|TRBV20-1|few
CSARDLTSGEANTQYF
TGCAGTGCTAGAGATCTGACTAGCGGGGAAGCGAATACGCAGTATTTT
>TRBJ1-2|TRBD1|TRBV30|.
CAWSPRGDSGYTF
TGTGCCTGGAGTCCCCGGGGGGACAGTGGCTACACCTTC
>TRBJ2-3|.|TRBV27|.
CASSPDRSTDAQYF
TGTGCCAGCAGTCCTGACAGGAGCACAGATGCGCAGTATTTT
>TRBJ1-5|.|TRBV7-9|few
CASSFHRSGPDTQHF
TGTGCCAGCAGCTTTCATAGGTCAGGCCCCGACACACAGCATTTT
>TRBJ2-4|.|TRBV7-9|.
CASSPREAGIQYF
TGTGCCAGCAGCCCTCGCGAGGCTGGGATTCAGTACTTC
>TRBJ1-5|TRBD1|TRBV19|.
CASRQGQRFNQPQHF
TGTGCCAGTCGACAGGGACAGAGGTTCAATCAGCCCCAGCATTTT
>TRBJ2-2|.|TRBV27|.
CASSLSRFGELFF
TGTGCCAGCAGTTTATCTCGGTTCGGGGAGCTGTTTTTT
>TRBJ1-6|.|TRBV24-1|few
CATRSSYNSPLHF
TGTGCCACCCGGAGCTCCTATAATTCACCCCTCCACTTT
>TRBJ2-7|.|TRBV4-3|few
CASSQEDSSFYEQYF
TGCGCCAGCAGCCAAGAGGATAGCTCGTTCTACGAGCAGTACTTC
>TRBJ2-2|.|TRBV7-9|.
CASSFGPGELFF
TGTGCCAGCAGCTTCGGGCCCGGGGAGCTGTTTTTT
>TRBJ1-2|.|TRBV12-5|few
CASGLQPGVEGYTF
TGTGCTAGTGGTTTGCAACCCGGGGTAGAGGGCTACACCTTC
>TRBJ1-2|.|TRBV7-2|.
CASSLTGQAPYTF
TGTGCCAGCAGCTTAACCGGGCAGGCTCCGTACACCTTC
>TRBJ2-7|.|TRBV20-1|few
CSAVGPTDSYEQYF
TGCAGTGCCGTTGGACCCACAGACTCCTACGAGCAGTACTTC
>TRBJ2-6|TRBD1|TRBV20-1|.
CSAATGVTGANVLTF
TGCAGTGCCGCGACAGGGGTAACTGGGGCCAACGTCCTGACTTTC
>TRBJ2-5|TRBD1|TRBV7-8|few
CASSPTGGDIQETQYF
TGTGCCAGCAGCCCAACAGGGGGCGATATACAAGAGACCCAGTACTTC
>TRBJ1-1|.|TRBV4-2|.
CASSQDEGPWAEAFF
TGTGCCAGCAGCCAAGACGAGGGCCCTTGGGCTGAAGCTTTCTTT
>TRBJ1-1|.|TRBV5-1|.
CASSLVGAADTEAFF
TGCGCCAGCAGCTTAGTAGGGGCGGCGGACACTGAAGCTTTCTTT
>TRBJ2-3|TRBD1|TRBV10-3|.
CAIGPGQASTDTQYF
TGTGCCATCGGCCCGGGACAGGCAAGCACAGATACGCAGTATTTT
>TRBJ2-1|TRBD2|TRBV2|.
CASSFLAGGINVQFF
TGTGCCAGCAGCTTCCTAGCGGGGGGGATAAATGTGCAGTTCTTC
>TRBJ2-7|TRBD2|TRBV5-1|.
CASSLIVTSVSYEQYF
TGCGCCAGCAGCTTGATCGTGACTAGCGTCTCCTACGAGCAGTACTTC
>TRBJ2-7|.|TRBV11-1|few
CASDGEGAYEQYF
TGTGCCAGCGATGGAGAGGGTGCCTACGAGCAGTACTTC
>TRBJ1-2|.|TRBV20-1|.
CSARAQGVYGYTF
TGCAGTGCTAGAGCACAGGGAGTCTATGGCTACACCTTC
>TRBJ2-6|TRBD2|TRBV7-9|.
CASSQTSGGPYGANVLTF
TGTGCCAGCAGTCAAACTAGCGGGGGTCCTTATGGGGCCAACGTCCTGACTTTC